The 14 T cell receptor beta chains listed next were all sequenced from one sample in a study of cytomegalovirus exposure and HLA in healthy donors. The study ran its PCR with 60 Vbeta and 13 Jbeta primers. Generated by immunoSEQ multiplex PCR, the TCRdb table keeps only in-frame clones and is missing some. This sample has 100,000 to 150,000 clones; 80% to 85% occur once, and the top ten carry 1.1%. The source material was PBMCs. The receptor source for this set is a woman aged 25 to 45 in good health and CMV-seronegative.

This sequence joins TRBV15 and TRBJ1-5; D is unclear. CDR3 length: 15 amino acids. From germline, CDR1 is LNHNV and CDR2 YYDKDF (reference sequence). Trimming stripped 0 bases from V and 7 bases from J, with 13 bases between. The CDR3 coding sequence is TGTGCCACCAGCAGAGAGGATTTTGTCGGGCAGCCCCAGCATTTT. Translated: CATSREDFVGQPQHF.

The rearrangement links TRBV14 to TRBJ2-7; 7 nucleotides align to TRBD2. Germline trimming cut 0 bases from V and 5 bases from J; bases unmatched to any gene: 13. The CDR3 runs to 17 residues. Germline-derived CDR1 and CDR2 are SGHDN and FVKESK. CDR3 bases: TGTGCCAGCAGCCAAGATGGCGTGGGAGGGCCTTTTAACGAGCAGTACTTC. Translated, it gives CASSQDGVGGPFNEQYF.

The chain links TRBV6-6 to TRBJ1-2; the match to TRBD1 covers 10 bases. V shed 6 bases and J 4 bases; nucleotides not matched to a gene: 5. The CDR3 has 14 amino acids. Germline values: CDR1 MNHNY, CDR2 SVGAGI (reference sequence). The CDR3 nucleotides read TGTGCCAGCAGACGACAGGGGGCCGGCTATGGCTACACCTTC. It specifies CASRRQGAGYGYTF.

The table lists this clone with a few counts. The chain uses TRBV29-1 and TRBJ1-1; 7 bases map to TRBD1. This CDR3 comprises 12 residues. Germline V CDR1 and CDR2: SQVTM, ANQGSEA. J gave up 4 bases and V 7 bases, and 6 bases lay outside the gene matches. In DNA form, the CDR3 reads TGCAGCGAAGGGGGCTTGGGCACTGAAGCTTTCTTT. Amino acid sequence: CSEGGLGTEAFF.

DNA of the CDR3: TGTGCCAGCAGTTTGGGGACAGGGCCCACAGATACGCAGTATTTT. It codes for CASSLGTGPTDTQYF. This rearrangement joins TRBV6-4 to TRBJ2-3, with 9 bases lining up with TRBD1. Germline CDR1 is MRHNA and CDR2 is SNTAGT. The CDR3 contains 15 residues. Trimming cost V 5 bases and J 2 bases; bases outside gene matches: 5.

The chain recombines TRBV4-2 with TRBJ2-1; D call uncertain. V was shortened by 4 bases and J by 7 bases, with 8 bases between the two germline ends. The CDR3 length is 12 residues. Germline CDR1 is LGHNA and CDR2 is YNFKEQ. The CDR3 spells CASSPRKNEQFF. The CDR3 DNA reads TGTGCCAGCAGCCCCAGGAAGAATGAGCAGTTCTTC.

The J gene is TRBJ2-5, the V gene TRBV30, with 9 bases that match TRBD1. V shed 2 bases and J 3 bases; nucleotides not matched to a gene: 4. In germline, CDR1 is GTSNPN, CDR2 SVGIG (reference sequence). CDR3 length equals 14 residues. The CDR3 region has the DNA TGTGCCTGGAGTCGGGGACAGGGTGAAGAGACCCAGTACTTC. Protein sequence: CAWSRGQGEETQYF.

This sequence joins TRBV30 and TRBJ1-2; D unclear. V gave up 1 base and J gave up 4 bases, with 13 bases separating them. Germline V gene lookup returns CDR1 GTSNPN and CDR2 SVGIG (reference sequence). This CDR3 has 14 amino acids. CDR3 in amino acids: CAWSGLTSLYGYTF. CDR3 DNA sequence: TGTGCCTGGAGTGGTTTAACAAGTCTCTATGGCTACACCTTC.

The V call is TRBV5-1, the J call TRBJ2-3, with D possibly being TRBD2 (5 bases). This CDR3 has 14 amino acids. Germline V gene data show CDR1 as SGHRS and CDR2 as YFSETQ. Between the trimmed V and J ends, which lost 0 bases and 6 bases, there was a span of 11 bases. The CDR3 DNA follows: TGCGCCAGCAGCTTGGCCCCCGGCGGGGATACGCAGTATTTT. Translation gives CASSLAPGGDTQYF.

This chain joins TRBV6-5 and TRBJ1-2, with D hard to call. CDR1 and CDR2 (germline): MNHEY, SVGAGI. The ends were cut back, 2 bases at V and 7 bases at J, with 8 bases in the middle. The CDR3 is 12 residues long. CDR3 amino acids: CASSYDRVGYTF. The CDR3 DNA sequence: TGTGCCAGCAGTTACGATCGGGTTGGCTACACCTTC.

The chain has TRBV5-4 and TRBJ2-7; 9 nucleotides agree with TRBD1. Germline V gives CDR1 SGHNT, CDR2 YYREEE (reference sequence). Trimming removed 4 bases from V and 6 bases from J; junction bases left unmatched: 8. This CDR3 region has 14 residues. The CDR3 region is CASSGTGRSLEQYF. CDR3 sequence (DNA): TGTGCCAGCAGCGGGACAGGGAGGTCCCTCGAGCAGTACTTC.

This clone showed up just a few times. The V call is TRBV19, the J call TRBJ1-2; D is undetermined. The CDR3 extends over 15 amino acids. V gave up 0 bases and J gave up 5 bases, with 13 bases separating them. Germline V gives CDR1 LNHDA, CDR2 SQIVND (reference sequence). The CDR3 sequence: CASSIEGRASYGYTF. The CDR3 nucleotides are TGTGCCAGTAGTATAGAAGGGAGGGCCTCTTATGGCTACACCTTC.

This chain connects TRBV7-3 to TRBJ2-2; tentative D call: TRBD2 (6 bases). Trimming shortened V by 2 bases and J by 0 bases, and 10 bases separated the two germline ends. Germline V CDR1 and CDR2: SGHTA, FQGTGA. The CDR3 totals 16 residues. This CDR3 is CASSLWGDPNTGELFF. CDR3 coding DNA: TGTGCCAGCAGCTTATGGGGGGACCCGAACACCGGGGAGCTGTTTTTT.

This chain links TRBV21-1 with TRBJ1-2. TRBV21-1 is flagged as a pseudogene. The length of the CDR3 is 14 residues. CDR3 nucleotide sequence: TGTGCCAGCAGCCCCAGTGGAGGAGATCAAAGCTACACCTTC. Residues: CASSPSGGDQSYTF.